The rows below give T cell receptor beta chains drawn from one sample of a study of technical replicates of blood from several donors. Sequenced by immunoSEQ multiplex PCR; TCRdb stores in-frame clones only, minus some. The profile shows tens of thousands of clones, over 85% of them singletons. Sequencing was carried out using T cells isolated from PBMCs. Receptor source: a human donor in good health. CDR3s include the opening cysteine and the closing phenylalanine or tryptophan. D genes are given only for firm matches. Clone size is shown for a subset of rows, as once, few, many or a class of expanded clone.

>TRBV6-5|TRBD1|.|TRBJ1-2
CASGQGYGYTF
TGTGCCAGCGGACAGGGCTATGGCTACACCTTC
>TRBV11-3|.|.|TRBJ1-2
CASSFGGTNYGYTF
TGTGCCAGCAGCTTCGGCGGAACTAACTATGGCTACACCTTC
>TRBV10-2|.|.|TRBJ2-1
CASREQVSSYNEQFF
TGCGCCAGCAGGGAACAGGTTAGCTCCTACAATGAGCAGTTCTTC
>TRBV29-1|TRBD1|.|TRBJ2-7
CSVAFWTGSPEQYF
TGCAGCGTTGCGTTTTGGACAGGGAGCCCCGAGCAGTACTTC
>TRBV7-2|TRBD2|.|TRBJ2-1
CASSPSGRAGEQFF
TGTGCCAGCAGCCCTAGCGGGAGGGCCGGGGAGCAGTTCTTC
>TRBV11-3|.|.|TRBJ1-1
CASSVSGNGMFTEAFF
TGTGCCAGCAGCGTATCCGGGAATGGGATGTTCACTGAAGCTTTCTTT
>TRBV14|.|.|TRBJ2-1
CASSLLGSERSNEQFF
TGTGCCAGCAGCCTCCTTGGTTCTGAGCGGTCAAATGAGCAGTTCTTC
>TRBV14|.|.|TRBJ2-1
CASSQDSSAGLYNEQFF
TGTGCCAGCAGCCAAGATTCGTCAGCGGGCCTGTACAATGAGCAGTTCTTC
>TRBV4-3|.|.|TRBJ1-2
CASSQDARDYGYTF
TGCGCCAGCAGCCAAGATGCCAGGGACTATGGCTACACCTTC
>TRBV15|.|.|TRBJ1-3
CATSTAEAGSGNTIYF
TGTGCCACCAGCACCGCGGAGGCGGGTTCTGGAAACACCATATATTTT
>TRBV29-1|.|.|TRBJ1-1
CSVELGQAFF
TGCAGCGTTGAATTGGGGCAAGCTTTCTTT
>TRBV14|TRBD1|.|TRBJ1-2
CASSQELGGPFGYTF
TGTGCCAGCAGCCAAGAATTAGGGGGCCCCTTCGGCTACACCTTC
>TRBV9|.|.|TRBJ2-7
CASSGTDEQYF
TGTGCCAGCAGCGGGACAGACGAGCAGTACTTC
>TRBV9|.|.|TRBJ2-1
CASSGLHNEQFF
TGTGCCAGCAGCGGACTACACAATGAGCAGTTCTTC
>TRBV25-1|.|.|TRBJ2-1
CASSVRLVNEQFF
TGTGCCAGCAGTGTCAGACTAGTGAATGAGCAGTTCTTC
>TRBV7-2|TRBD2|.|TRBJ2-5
CASSGTSGSSGTQYF
TGTGCCAGCAGCGGGACTAGCGGGTCCTCGGGGACCCAGTACTTC
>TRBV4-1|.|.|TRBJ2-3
CASSLDRTDTQYF
TGCGCCAGCAGCCTTGACAGGACAGATACGCAGTATTTT
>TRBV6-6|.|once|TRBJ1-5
CASSRGVGGNQPQHF
TGTGCCAGCAGTAGAGGGGTTGGGGGGAATCAGCCCCAGCATTTT
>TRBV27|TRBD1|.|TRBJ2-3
CASSWGQGSDTQYF
TGTGCCAGCAGTTGGGGACAGGGGTCAGATACGCAGTATTTT
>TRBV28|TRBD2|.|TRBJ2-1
CASSFRLAAYNEQFF
TGTGCCAGCAGTTTTAGACTAGCGGCCTACAATGAGCAGTTCTTC
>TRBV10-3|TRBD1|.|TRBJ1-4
CATRGTEDEKLFF
TGTGCCACCCGCGGGACAGAGGATGAAAAACTGTTTTTT
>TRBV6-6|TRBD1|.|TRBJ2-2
CASSLRTGNTGELFF
TGTGCCAGCAGCCTGAGGACAGGAAACACCGGGGAGCTGTTTTTT
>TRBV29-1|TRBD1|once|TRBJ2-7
CSALGTGFSYEQYF
TGCAGCGCCCTAGGGACAGGATTCTCCTACGAGCAGTACTTC
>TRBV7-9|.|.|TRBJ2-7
CASSLPQDTYEQYF
TGTGCCAGCAGCTTACCCCAGGACACCTACGAGCAGTACTTC
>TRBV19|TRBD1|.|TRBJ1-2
CATSLGQGYGYTF
TGTGCCACCTCTCTAGGACAGGGGTACGGCTACACCTTC
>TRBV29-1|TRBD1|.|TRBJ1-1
CSLAQGARTEAFF
TGCAGCCTCGCCCAGGGGGCGCGAACTGAAGCTTTCTTT
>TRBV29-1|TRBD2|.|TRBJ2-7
CSAGEAGNYEQYF
TGCAGCGCCGGGGAAGCGGGGAACTACGAGCAGTACTTC
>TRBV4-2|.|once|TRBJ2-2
CASSQELAYTGELFF
TGTGCCAGCAGCCAAGAGCTGGCCTACACCGGGGAGCTGTTTTTT
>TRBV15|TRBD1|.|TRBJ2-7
CATSRGDRDSYEQYF
TGTGCCACCAGCAGAGGGGACAGGGACTCCTACGAGCAGTACTTC
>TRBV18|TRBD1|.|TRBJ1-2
CASSPTTGGDYGYTF
TGTGCCAGCTCACCGACTACAGGGGGTGACTATGGCTACACCTTC
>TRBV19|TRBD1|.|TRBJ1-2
CASSLLTGGGSGYTF
TGTGCCAGTAGCCTACTTACAGGGGGCGGGAGTGGCTACACCTTC
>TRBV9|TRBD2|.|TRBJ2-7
CASNPSGRSYEQYF
TGTGCCAGCAACCCTAGCGGGAGGTCCTACGAGCAGTACTTC
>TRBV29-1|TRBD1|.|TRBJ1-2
CSVERQGPYRPYGYTF
TGCAGCGTTGAGAGACAGGGGCCGTACAGACCCTATGGCTACACCTTC
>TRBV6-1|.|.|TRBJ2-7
CASSEPFNLFYEQYF
TGTGCCAGCAGTGAACCGTTTAATCTGTTCTACGAGCAGTACTTC
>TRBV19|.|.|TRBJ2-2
CASTPINTGELFF
TGTGCCAGTACCCCTATAAACACCGGGGAGCTGTTTTTT
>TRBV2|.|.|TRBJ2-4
CAAQDLAKNIQYF
TGTGCCGCACAGGATCTAGCCAAAAACATTCAGTACTTC
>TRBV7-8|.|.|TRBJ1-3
CASSLDSIGGRYGNTIYF
TGTGCCAGCAGCTTAGACTCAATCGGGGGGCGGTATGGAAACACCATATATTTT
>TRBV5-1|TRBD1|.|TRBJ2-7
CASSAPGQSSSYEQYF
TGCGCCAGCAGCGCCCCGGGACAGTCAAGCTCCTACGAGCAGTACTTC
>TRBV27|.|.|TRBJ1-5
CASSFGQNQPQHF
TGTGCCAGCAGTTTTGGCCAGAATCAGCCCCAGCATTTT
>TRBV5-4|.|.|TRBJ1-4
CASSLGEGKLFF
TGTGCCAGCAGCTTGGGAGAGGGAAAACTGTTTTTT
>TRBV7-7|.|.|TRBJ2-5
CASSSSQLQETQYF
TGTGCTAGCAGCTCTTCACAGCTTCAAGAGACCCAGTACTTC
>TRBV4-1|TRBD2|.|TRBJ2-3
CASSQWDYKGGDTQYF
TGCGCCAGCAGCCAATGGGACTACAAAGGAGGGGATACGCAGTATTTT
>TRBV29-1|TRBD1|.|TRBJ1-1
CSVEGTGGFGTEAFF
TGCAGCGTTGAAGGGACAGGGGGCTTTGGTACTGAAGCTTTCTTT
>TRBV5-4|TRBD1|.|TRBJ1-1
CASSLRDRIEAFF
TGTGCCAGCAGCCTCCGGGACAGGATTGAAGCTTTCTTT
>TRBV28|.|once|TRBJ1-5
CASSLFFGGPGGQPQHF
TGTGCCAGCAGTTTATTTTTTGGGGGACCCGGGGGACAGCCCCAGCATTTT
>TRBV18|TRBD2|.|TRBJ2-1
CASSPLAGATVNEQFF
TGTGCCAGCTCACCGTTAGCGGGAGCTACGGTCAATGAGCAGTTCTTC
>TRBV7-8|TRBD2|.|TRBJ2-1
CASSRLAGGYEQFF
TGTGCCAGCTCTAGACTAGCGGGAGGATATGAGCAGTTCTTC
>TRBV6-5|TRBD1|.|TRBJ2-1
CASSQGQSAANEQFF
TGTGCCAGCAGTCAGGGACAGTCCGCGGCGAATGAGCAGTTCTTC
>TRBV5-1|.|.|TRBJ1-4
CASSLVGATGHTNEKLFF
TGCGCCAGCAGCTTGGTGGGGGCTACAGGGCATACTAATGAAAAACTGTTTTTT
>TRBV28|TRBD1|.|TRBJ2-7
CASSLPGQVYEQYF
TGTGCCAGCAGTCTACCGGGACAGGTTTACGAGCAGTACTTC
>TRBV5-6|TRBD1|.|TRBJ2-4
CASSGTGALLAKNIQYF
TGTGCCAGCAGCGGGACAGGGGCGCTACTAGCCAAAAACATTCAGTACTTC
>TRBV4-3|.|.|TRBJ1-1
CASSQDGTGERGTEAFF
TGCGCCAGCAGCCAAGATGGGACGGGGGAGAGGGGCACTGAAGCTTTCTTT
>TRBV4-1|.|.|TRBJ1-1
CASSQGPRGTEAFF
TGCGCCAGCAGCCAAGGTCCCAGGGGCACTGAAGCTTTCTTT
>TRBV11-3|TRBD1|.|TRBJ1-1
CASSQQGALGTEAFF
TGTGCCAGCAGCCAACAGGGGGCGCTTGGCACTGAAGCTTTCTTT
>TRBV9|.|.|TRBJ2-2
CASSALNTGELFF
TGTGCCAGCAGCGCCTTGAACACCGGGGAGCTGTTTTTT